This TCR beta chain was sequenced in a study of TIL therapy for anti-PD-1-resistant metastatic lung cancer (dated by TCRdb to the early 2020s). Regarding the research as a whole: Tumors were harvested prior to any PD-1/PD-L1 blockade, after which nivolumab was administered to patients, and lymphodepletion, expanded TIL infusion and IL-2 were given to patients who progressed. Enrolled patients had a median age of around 58 years (range about 35-80) and a median tumor PD-L1 proportion score of 6% to 6.5%. Most of the cohort had lung adenocarcinoma, including a few EGFR-mutant tumors and two ALK-rearranged tumors, and half of the patients were either current or former smokers. A median non-synonymous tumor mutation burden of around 1.5 mutations per megabase was determined across the cohort by whole-exome sequencing. Tumor and peripheral blood T cell receptor beta sequencing was used to track clonotypes across tumor, expanded TIL product and serial blood samples.

The immunoSEQ v3 hsTCRB kit was used to amplify TCR beta CDR3 regions from genomic DNA through bias-controlled multiplex PCR. TCR libraries were sequenced on an Illumina NextSeq 500 to approximately 2 million read pairs for survey level or 5-6 million for deep level. The paper's processing steps were these. Clonality was reported by immunoSEQ Analyzer software, which also assigned V, D and J genes and filtered out non-productive sequences. Repertoires were compared by productive Simpson clonality and by the Morisita overlap index of productive TRB rearrangements between infused TIL and blood. The absolute count of a clonotype in blood was estimated by multiplying the lymphocyte count by the CD3+ fraction and by the productive frequency of the clone. The table comes from immuneACCESS by way of TCRdb, which keeps in-frame sequences with V and J called. Part of the clones is missing from these tables; in studies checked, under half for an unresolved V gene and the rest for unknown reasons. V and J calls and clone size follow that table, whereas D and trimming were derived from the DNA. Across this sample there are tens of thousands of clones, with about 70% seen only once. Approximately 6% of the sample rests with the top ten.

Overall results and qualifications from the work: Clonotypes from the infused TIL partially replaced the baseline peripheral repertoire and then declined over months, and persistence showed no apparent association with response. The study protocol defined all tumor marker inferences as exploratory. The cohort was highly selected, with more treatment-naive, never-smoker and oncogene-addicted patients than typical, limiting generalizability.

Concerning this clone itself: What antigen it recognizes has not been identified. No qualities accompany the bases; no much larger clone lies one base away.

The time point label on this specimen signifies: pre-treatment sample, taken before nivolumab and TIL therapy. Adults with stage 4 NSCLC were enrolled from October 2017 to January 2020 in a dual-center phase I trial. The samples were drawn from an open-label, single-arm phase I trial testing tumor-infiltrating lymphocyte therapy combined with nivolumab in advanced non-small cell lung cancer. Blood mononuclear cells were isolated from EDTA tubes by Ficoll gradient and were snap-frozen as pellets, and DNA was extracted with a Qiagen mini-prep kit. The specimen comprised blood, sampled at baseline. The receptor's source is a person between 25 and 79 years old with non-small cell lung cancer.

In nucleotides, the sequence is TGCGCCAGCGAAGGGGGGATCACAGATACGCAGTATTTT. The resulting protein is CASEGGITDTQYF. Here the chain combines TRBV5-1 and TRBJ2-3; the D gene is perhaps TRBD1 or TRBD2, as each covers 6 bases. The germline V gene supplies CDR1 SGHRS and CDR2 YFSETQ. Including the terminal cysteine and phenylalanine, the CDR3 comprises 13 residues. Just the 39-base CDR3 DNA is kept, in frame starting at base 1. The junction shows trimming of 7 bases on V and 2 bases on J, plus 11 bases between the germline ends.